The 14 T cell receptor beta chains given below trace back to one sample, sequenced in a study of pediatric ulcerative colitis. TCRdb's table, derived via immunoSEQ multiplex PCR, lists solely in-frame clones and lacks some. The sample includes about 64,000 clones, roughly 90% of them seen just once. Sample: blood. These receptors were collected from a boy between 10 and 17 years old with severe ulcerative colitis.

This CDR3 is CASSIDLGQGDYEQYF. Here the CDR3 DNA reads TGTGCCAGTAGTATCGATTTGGGACAAGGGGACTACGAGCAGTACTTC. The gene calls are TRBV19 and TRBJ2-7, with D maybe TRBD1 (6 bases). The length of the CDR3 is 16 residues. Looked up from germline, CDR1 is LNHDA and CDR2 is SQIVND (reference sequence). V dropped 3 bases and J dropped 3 bases, with 18 bases sitting between them.

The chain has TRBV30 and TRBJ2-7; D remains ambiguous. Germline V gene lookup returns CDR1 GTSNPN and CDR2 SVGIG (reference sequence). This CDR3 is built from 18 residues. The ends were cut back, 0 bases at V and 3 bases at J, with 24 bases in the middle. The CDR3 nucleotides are TGTGCCTGGAGTGTCCCATTAATCCCACTAAGAGGCCTCTACGAGCAGTACTTC. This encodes CAWSVPLIPLRGLYEQYF.

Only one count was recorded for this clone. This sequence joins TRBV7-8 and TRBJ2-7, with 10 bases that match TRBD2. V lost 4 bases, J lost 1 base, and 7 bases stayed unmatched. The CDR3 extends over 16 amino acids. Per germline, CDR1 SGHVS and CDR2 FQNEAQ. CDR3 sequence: CASSSPLAGESYEQYF. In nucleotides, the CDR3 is TGTGCCAGCAGCTCTCCTCTAGCGGGAGAGTCCTACGAGCAGTACTTC.

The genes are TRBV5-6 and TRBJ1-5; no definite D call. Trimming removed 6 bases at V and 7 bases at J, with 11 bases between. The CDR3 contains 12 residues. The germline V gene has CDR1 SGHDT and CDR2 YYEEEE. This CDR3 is CASNLNWQPQHF. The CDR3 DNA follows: TGTGCCAGCAATCTCAACTGGCAGCCCCAGCATTTT. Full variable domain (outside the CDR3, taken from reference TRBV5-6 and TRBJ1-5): DAGVTQSPTHLIKTRGQQVTLRCSPKSGHDTVSWYQQALGQGPQFIFQYYEEEERQRGNFPDRFSGHQFPNYSSELNVNALLLGDSALYLCASNLNWQPQHFGDGTRLSIL.

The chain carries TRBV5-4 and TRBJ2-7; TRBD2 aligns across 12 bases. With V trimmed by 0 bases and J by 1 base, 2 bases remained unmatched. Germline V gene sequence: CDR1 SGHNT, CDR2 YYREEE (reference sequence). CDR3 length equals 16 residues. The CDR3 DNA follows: TGTGCCAGCAGCTTGGTGGGACTAGCGGGTTCCTACGAGCAGTACTTC. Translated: CASSLVGLAGSYEQYF.

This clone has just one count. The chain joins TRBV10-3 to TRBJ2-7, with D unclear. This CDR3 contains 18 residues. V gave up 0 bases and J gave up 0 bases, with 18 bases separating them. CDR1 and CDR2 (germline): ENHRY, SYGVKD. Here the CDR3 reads CAISESLRQTQSSYEQYF. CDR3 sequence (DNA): TGTGCCATCAGTGAGTCTTTGAGGCAGACCCAAAGCTCCTACGAGCAGTACTTC.

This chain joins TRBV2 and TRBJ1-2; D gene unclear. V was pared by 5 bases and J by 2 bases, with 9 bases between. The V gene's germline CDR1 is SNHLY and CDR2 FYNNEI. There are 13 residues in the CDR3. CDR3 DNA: TGTGCCAGCAGTACGGACGGGAACTATGGCTACACCTTC. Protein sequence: CASSTDGNYGYTF.

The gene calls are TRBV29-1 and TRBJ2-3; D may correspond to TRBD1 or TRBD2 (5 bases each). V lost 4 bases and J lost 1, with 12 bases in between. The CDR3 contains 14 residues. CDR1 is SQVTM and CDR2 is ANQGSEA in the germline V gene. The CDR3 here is CSVGGWIRTDTQYF. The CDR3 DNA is TGCAGCGTTGGGGGGTGGATTCGCACAGATACGCAGTATTTT.

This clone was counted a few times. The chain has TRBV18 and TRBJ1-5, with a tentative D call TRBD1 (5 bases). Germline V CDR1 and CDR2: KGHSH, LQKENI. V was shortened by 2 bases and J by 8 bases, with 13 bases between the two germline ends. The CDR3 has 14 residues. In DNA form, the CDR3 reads TGTGCCAGCTCACCAAATAGAGGGGATGAGCCCCAGCATTTT. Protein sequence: CASSPNRGDEPQHF.

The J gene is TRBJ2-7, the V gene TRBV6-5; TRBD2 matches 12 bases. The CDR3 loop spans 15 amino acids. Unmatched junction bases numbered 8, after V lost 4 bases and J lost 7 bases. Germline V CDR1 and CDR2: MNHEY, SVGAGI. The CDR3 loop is CASSSRLAGVYEQYF. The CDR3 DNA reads TGTGCCAGCAGTTCCCGACTAGCGGGAGTTTATGAGCAGTACTTC.

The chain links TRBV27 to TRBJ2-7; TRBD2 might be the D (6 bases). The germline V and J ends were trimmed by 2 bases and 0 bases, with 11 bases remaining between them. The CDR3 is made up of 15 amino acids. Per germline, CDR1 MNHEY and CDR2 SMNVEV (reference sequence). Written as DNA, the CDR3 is TGTGCCAGCAGTTTAAGGGGAGGAAACTCCTACGAGCAGTACTTC. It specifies CASSLRGGNSYEQYF.

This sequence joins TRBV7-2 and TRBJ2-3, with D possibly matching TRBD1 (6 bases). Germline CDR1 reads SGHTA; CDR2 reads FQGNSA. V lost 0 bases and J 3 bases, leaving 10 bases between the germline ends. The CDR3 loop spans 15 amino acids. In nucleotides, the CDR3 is TGTGCCAGCAGCTTAGCTTGGACAGAAACAGATACGCAGTATTTT. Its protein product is CASSLAWTETDTQYF.

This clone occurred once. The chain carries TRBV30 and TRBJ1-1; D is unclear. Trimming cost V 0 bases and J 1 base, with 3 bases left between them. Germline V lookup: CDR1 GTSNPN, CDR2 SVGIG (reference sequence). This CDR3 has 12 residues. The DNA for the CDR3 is TGTGCCTGGAGTGTACGGAACACTGAAGCTTTCTTT. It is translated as CAWSVRNTEAFF.

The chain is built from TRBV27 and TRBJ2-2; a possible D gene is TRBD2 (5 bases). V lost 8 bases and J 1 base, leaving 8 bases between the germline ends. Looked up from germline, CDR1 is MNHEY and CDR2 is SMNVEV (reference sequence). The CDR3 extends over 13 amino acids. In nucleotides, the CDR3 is TGTGCCAGCCTTACTAGGAACACCGGGGAGCTGTTTTTT. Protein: CASLTRNTGELFF.